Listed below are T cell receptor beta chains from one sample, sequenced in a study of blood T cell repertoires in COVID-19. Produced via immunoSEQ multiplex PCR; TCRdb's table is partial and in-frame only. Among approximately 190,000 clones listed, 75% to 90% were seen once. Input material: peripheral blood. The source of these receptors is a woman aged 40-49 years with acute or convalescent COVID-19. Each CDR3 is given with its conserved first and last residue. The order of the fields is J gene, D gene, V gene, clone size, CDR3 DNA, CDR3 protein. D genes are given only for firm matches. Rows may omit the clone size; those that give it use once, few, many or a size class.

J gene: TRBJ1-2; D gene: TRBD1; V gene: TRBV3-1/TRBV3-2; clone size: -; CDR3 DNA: TGTGCCAGCAGCCAAGATTCGGGACAGGGTGATTTAGGCTACACCTTC; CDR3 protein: CASSQDSGQGDLGYTF
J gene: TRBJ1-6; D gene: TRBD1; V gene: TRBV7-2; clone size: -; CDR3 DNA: TGTGCCAGCAGCATCTGGCCAGGGGGCAACTCACCCCTCCACTTT; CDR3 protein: CASSIWPGGNSPLHF
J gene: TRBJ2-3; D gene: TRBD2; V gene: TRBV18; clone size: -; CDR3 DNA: TGTGCCAGCTCTAAGACTAGCGGGAGAGGAGATACGCAGTATTTT; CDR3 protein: CASSKTSGRGDTQYF
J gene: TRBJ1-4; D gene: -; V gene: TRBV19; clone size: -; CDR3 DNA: TGTGCCAGTAGTATGCGGCAGGGGAGTGAAAAACTGTTTTTT; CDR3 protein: CASSMRQGSEKLFF
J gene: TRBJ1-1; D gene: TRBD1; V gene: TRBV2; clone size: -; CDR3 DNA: TGTGCCAGCCAATCAGACAGGGGGGGGAACACTGAAGCTTTCTTT; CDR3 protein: CASQSDRGGNTEAFF
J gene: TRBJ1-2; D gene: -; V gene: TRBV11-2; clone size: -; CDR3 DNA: TGTGCCAGCAGCTCCGCAGCCCGGGGGGGGGATGGCTACACCTTC; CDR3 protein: CASSSAARGGDGYTF
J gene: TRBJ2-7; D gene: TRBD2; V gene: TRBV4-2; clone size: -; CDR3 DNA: TGTGCCAGCAGCCAAGATGTCGGCGGGAGTGCCTACGAGCAGTACTTC; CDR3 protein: CASSQDVGGSAYEQYF
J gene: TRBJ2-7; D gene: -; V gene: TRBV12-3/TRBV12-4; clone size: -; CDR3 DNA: TGTGCCAGCAGCAGATCCGGGACCTACGAGCAGTACTTC; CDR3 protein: CASSRSGTYEQYF
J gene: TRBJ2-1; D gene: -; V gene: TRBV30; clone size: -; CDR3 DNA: TGTGCCTGGAGTGTAACAGGGATGGGAAATGAGCAGTTCTTC; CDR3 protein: CAWSVTGMGNEQFF
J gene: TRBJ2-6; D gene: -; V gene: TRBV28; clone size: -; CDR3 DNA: TGTGCCAGCATGGTTCGGCAGGGGTACTCTGGGGCCAACGTCCTGACTTTC; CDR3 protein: CASMVRQGYSGANVLTF
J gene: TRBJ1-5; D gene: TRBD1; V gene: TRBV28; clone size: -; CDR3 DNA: TGTGCCAGCAGGACGAGAGGACAGGGCAAAAATAGCAATCAGCCCCAGCATTTT; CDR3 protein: CASRTRGQGKNSNQPQHF
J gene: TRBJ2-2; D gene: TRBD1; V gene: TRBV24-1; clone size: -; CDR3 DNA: TGTGCCACCAGTGCTCAGGGGGTCTGGAACACCGGGGAGCTGTTTTTT; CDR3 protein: CATSAQGVWNTGELFF
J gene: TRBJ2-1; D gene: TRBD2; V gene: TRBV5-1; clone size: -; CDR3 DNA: TGCGCCAGCAGCAGGACTAGTGGTGAGCAGTTCTTC; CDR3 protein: CASSRTSGEQFF
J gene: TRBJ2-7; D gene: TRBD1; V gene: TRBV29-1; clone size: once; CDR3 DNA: TGCAGTCCTCAAACAGGGGGGTACGAGCAGTACTTC; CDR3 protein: CSPQTGGYEQYF
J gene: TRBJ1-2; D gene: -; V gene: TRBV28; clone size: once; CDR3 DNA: TGTGCCAGCAGTTTGGGTGCATCGGGATATGGCTACACCTTC; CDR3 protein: CASSLGASGYGYTF
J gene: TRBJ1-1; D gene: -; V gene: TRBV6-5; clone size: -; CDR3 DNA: TGTGCCAGCAAAACAGGGTATGAAGCTTTCTTT; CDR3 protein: CASKTGYEAFF
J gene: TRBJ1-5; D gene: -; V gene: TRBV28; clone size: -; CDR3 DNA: TGTGCCAGCAGTTTAATCTGGAGAGGCAATCAGCCCCAGCATTTT; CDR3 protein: CASSLIWRGNQPQHF
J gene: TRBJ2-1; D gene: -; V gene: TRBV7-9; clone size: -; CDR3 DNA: TGTGCCAGCAGCTTAGAACAACCGCTGGAGTTCTTC; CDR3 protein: CASSLEQPLEFF
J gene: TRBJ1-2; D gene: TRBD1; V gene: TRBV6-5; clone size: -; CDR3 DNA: TGTGCCAGCAGCCAACAGGGGGCCGGCTATGGCTACACCTTC; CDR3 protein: CASSQQGAGYGYTF
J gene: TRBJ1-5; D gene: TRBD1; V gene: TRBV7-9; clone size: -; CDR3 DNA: TGTGCCAGCAGCTCAGGACCGGGACAGGGCAATCAGCCCCAGCATTTT; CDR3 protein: CASSSGPGQGNQPQHF
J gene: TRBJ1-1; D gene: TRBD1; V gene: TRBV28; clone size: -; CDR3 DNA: TGTGCCAGCAGTTTAAGAAACAGGGGTTCGGGCACTGAAGCTTTCTTT; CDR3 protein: CASSLRNRGSGTEAFF
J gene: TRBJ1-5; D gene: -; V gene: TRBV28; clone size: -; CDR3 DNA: TGTGCCAGCAGTTCTAGTCCCCGGACAGATTTT; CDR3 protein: CASSSSPRTDF
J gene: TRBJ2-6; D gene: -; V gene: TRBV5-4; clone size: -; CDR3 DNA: TGTGCCAGCAGCCAAGGGACAGCGGGCCCCTCTGGGGCCAACGTCCTGACTTTC; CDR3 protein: CASSQGTAGPSGANVLTF
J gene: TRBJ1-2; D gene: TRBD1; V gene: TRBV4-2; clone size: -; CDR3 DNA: TGTGCCAGCAGCGAACAGGGGAACTATGGCTACACCTTC; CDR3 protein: CASSEQGNYGYTF
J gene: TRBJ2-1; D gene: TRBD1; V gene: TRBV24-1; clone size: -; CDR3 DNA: TGTGCCACCGCTGACCTATCAGGGACAGGAAGATACAATGAGCAGTTCTTC; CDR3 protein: CATADLSGTGRYNEQFF
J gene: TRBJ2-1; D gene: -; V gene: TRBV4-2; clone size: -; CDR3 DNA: TGTGCCAGCAATTATCGGGGGGCAGGTGAGCAGTTCTTC; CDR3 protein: CASNYRGAGEQFF
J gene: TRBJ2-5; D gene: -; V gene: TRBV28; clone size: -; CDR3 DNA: TGTGCCAGCAGTTCAACAGGGACCCAGTACTTC; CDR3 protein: CASSSTGTQYF
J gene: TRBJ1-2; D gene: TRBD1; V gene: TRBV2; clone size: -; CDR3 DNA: TGTGCCAGCAGGTTAAACAGGGGCCCGTATGGCTACACCTTC; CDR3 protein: CASRLNRGPYGYTF
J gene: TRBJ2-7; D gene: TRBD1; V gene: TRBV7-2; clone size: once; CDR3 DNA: TGTGCCAGCAGGCAGACAGGGATCCGCTACGAGCAGTACTTC; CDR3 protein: CASRQTGIRYEQYF
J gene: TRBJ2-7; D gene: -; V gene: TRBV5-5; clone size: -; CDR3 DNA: TGTGCCAGCACCCTGAGGGCGGAGGTCACCGCTCCTCGCGAGCAGTACTTC; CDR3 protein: CASTLRAEVTAPREQYF
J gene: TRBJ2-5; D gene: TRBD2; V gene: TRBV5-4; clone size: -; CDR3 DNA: TGTGCCAGCAGCGGAACTAGCGGGAGGCAAGAGACCCAGTACTTC; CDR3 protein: CASSGTSGRQETQYF
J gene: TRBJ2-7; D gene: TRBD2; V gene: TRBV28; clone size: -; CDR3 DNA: TGTGCCAGCAGTTTGGCGGGGGGGACCTACGAGCAGTACTTC; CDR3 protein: CASSLAGGTYEQYF
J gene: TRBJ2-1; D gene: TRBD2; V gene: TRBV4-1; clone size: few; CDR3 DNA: TGCGCCAGCAGCCAACTGGAGGGACTAGGGCTCTACAATGAGCAGTTCTTC; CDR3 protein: CASSQLEGLGLYNEQFF
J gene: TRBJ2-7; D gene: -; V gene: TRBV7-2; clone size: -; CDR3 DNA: TGTGCCAGCAGGGTCCCGGGAACCTACGAGCAGTACTTC; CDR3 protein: CASRVPGTYEQYF
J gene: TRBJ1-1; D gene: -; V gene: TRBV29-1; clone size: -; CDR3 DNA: TGCAGCGTGACGACGGGGAACACTGAAGCTTTCTTT; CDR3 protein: CSVTTGNTEAFF
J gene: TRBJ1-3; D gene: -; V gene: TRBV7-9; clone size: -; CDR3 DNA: TGTGCCAGCAGTTCAGGGGGAAACACCATATATTTT; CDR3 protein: CASSSGGNTIYF
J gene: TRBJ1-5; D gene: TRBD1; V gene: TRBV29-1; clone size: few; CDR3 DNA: TGCAGCGTTGGGGAGACAGGGGCGGGTCAGCCCCAGCATTTT; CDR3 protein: CSVGETGAGQPQHF
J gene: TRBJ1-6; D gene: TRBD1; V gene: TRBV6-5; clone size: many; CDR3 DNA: TGTGCCAGCAGTCCCCGGGACAGGGGGTTTTCACCCCTCCACTTT; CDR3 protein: CASSPRDRGFSPLHF
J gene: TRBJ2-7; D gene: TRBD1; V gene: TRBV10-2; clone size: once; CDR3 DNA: TGCGCCAGCCGAAGGACAGGCGCCTACGAGCAGTACTTC; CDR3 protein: CASRRTGAYEQYF
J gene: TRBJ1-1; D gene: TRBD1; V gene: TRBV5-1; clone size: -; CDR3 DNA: TGCGCCAGCAGCTCGACAGGGACCACTGAAGCTTTCTTT; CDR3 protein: CASSSTGTTEAFF
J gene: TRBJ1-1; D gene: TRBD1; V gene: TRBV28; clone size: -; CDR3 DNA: TGTGCCAGCGATATTGGACAGGGGAACACTGAAGCTTTCTTT; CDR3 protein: CASDIGQGNTEAFF
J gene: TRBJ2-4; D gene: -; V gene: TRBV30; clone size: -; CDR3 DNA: TGTGCCTGGAGTAAGGGGGGGGGCAACATTCAGTACTTC; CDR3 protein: CAWSKGGGNIQYF
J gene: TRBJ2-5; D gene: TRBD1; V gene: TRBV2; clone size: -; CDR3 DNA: TGTGCCAGCAGTGACAGGGGGCAAGAGACCCAGTACTTC; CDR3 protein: CASSDRGQETQYF
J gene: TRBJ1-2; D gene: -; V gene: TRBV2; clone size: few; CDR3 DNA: TGTGCCAGCAGTGAAGGGGGGGACTATGGCTACACCTTC; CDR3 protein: CASSEGGDYGYTF
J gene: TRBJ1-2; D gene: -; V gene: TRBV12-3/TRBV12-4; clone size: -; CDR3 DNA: TGTGCCAGCACCGAACAGGAAAATTATGGCTACACCTTC; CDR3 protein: CASTEQENYGYTF
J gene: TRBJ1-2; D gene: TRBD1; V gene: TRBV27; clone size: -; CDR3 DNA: TGTGCCAGCAGTCCCCAGGGGGGACAGAGCCTCGGGGGCTACACCTTC; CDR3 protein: CASSPQGGQSLGGYTF
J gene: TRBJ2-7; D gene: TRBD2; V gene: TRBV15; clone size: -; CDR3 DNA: TGTGCCACCAGCAGAGATGCGGGAGGTGGCGAGCAGTACTTC; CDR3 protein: CATSRDAGGGEQYF
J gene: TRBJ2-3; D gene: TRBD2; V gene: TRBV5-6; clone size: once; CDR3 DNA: TGTGCCAGCAGATCGAGCGGGGGGGCCTCAGATACGCAGTATTTT; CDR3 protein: CASRSSGGASDTQYF
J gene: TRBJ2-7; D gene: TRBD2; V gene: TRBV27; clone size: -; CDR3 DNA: TGTGCCAGCAGTCCCGATAGCGGGAGTCGGAACGAGCAGTACTTC; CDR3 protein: CASSPDSGSRNEQYF
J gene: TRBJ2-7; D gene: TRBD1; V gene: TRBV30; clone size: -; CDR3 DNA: TGTGCCTGGAGTGTACAGGGGGATGAGCAGTACTTC; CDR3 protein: CAWSVQGDEQYF
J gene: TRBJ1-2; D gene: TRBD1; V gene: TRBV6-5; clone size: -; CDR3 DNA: TGTGCCAGCAGTTACGGGACAGGGTTCTTATATGGCTACACCTTC; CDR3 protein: CASSYGTGFLYGYTF
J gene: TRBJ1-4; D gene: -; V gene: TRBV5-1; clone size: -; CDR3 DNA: TGCGCCAGCACGGGCCTGGGGGGGCGCGGAGAAAAACTGTTTTTT; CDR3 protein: CASTGLGGRGEKLFF
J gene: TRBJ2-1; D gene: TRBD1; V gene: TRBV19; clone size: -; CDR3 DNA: TGTGCCAGTACCCGGGACAGGTTCGATGAGCAGTTCTTC; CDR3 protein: CASTRDRFDEQFF